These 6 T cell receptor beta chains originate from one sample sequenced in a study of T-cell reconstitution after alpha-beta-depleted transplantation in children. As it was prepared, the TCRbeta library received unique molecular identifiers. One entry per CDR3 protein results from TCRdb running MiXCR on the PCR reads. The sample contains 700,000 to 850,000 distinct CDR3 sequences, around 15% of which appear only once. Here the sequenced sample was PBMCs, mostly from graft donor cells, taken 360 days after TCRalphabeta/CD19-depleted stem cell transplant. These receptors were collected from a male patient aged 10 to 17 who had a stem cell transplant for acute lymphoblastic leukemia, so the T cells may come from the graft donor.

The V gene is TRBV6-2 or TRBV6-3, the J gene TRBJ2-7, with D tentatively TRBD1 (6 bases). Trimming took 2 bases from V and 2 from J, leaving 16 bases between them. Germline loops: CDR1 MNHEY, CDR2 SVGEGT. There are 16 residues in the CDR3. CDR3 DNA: TGTGCCAGCAGTTACCCCGGACAGTTTCGAGCCTACGAGCAGTACTTC. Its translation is CASSYPGQFRAYEQYF.

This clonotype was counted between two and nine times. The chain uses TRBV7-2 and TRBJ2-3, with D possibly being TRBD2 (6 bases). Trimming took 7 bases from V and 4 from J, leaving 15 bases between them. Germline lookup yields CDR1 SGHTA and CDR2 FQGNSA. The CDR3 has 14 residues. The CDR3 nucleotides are TGTGCCAGCACCCCGGGAGACAGTGCAGATACGCAGTATTTT. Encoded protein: CASTPGDSADTQYF.

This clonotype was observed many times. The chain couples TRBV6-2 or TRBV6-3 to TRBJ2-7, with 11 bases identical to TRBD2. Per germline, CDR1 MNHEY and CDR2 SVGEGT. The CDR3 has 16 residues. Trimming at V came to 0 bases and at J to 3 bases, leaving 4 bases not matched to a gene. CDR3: CASSYSGLADYYEQYF. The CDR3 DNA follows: TGTGCCAGCAGTTACTCGGGACTAGCGGATTACTACGAGCAGTACTTC.

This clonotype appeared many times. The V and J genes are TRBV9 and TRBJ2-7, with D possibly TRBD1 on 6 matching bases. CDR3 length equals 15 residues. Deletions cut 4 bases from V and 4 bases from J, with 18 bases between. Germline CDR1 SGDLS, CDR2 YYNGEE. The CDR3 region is CASSPTTGSLYEQYF. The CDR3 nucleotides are TGTGCCAGCAGCCCAACCACAGGGAGTTTATACGAGCAGTACTTC.

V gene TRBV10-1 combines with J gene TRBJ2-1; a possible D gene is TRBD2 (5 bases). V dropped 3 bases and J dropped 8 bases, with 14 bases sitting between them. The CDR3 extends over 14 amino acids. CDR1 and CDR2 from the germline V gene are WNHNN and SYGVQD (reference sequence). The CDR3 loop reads CASSEKTPGDEQFF. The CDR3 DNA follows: TGCGCCAGCAGTGAAAAGACTCCCGGGGATGAGCAGTTCTTC.

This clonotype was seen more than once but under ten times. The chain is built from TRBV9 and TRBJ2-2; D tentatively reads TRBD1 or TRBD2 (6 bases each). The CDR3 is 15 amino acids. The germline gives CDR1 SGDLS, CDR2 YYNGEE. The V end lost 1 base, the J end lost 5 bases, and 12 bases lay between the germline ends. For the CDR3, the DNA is TGTGCCAGCAGCGTAAGGGGGGCTGGGACCGGGGAGCTGTTTTTT. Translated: CASSVRGAGTGELFF. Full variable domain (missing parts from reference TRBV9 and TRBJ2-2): DSGVTQTPKHLITATGQRVTLRCSPRSGDLSVYWYQQSLDQGLQFLIQYYNGEERAKGNILERFSAQQFPDLHSELNLSSLELGDSALYFCASSVRGAGTGELFFGEGSRLTVL.